These T cell receptor beta chains were read from a single sample in a study of blood T cell repertoires in COVID-19. Here immunoSEQ multiplex PCR was the method, and the copy in TCRdb shows in-frame clones only, minus some. The sample lists roughly 180,000 clones, around 85% occurring once. The sample consisted of peripheral blood. These receptor sequences come from a man older than 75 with COVID-19, enrolled during active disease. The CDR3 runs from the conserved cysteine through the conserved F or W. The order of the fields is J gene, CDR3 length, D gene, V gene, clone size, CDR3 protein, CDR3 DNA. D genes are given only for firm matches. Clone size is given for some rows only: seen once, a few or many times, or a class if the clone is expanded.

TRBJ2-2 13 NA TRBV7-2 NA CASSSRVTGELFF TGTGCCAGCAGCTCTCGGGTAACCGGGGAGCTGTTTTTT
TRBJ2-6 15 NA TRBV28 NA CACWTGSSGANVLTF TGTGCCTGCTGGACGGGGAGCTCTGGGGCCAACGTCCTGACTTTC
TRBJ2-7 13 TRBD2 TRBV24-1 NA CATSDFGGGEQYF TGTGCCACCAGTGATTTTGGGGGAGGGGAGCAGTACTTC
TRBJ2-7 13 NA TRBV5-1 NA CASSSGHRNEQYF TGCGCCAGCAGCTCGGGACACCGAAACGAGCAGTACTTC
TRBJ2-3 15 NA TRBV5-4 NA CASSPGQTSTDTQYF TGTGCCAGCAGCCCCGGACAAACCAGCACAGATACGCAGTATTTT
TRBJ1-2 15 TRBD1 TRBV5-1 NA CASSLEGQGAIGYTF TGCGCCAGCAGCTTGGAGGGACAGGGGGCGATTGGCTACACCTTC
TRBJ1-2 12 NA TRBV6-5 NA CASSRDEDGYTF TGTGCCAGCAGTCGAGACGAGGATGGCTACACCTTC
TRBJ2-7 15 TRBD2 TRBV7-6 once CASSRTSGGAYEQYF TGTGCCAGCAGCCGCACTAGCGGGGGGGCCTACGAGCAGTACTTC
TRBJ2-5 13 TRBD2 TRBV7-3 NA CASSPGGQETQYF TGTGCCAGCAGCCCGGGGGGCCAAGAGACCCAGTACTTC
TRBJ1-1 13 NA TRBV2 NA CASGTSLNTEAFF TGTGCCAGCGGGACTTCATTGAACACTGAAGCTTTCTTT
TRBJ2-7 17 NA TRBV11-2 NA CASSLVWGGSEGYEQYF TGTGCCAGCAGCTTAGTTTGGGGGGGCTCTGAGGGCTACGAGCAGTACTTC
TRBJ2-1 15 TRBD1 TRBV24-1 NA CATSEGNTGGNEQFF TGTGCCACCAGTGAGGGGAATACAGGGGGCAATGAGCAGTTCTTC
TRBJ2-3 11 NA TRBV28 NA CASTSTDTQYF TGTGCCAGTACTAGCACAGATACGCAGTATTTT
TRBJ2-7 15 TRBD1 TRBV5-6 few CASSFLGRGSGEQYF TGTGCCAGCAGCTTTCTTGGCAGGGGGTCTGGAGAGCAGTACTTC
TRBJ1-4 13 TRBD1 TRBV19 NA CASSTPLRGQVFF TGTGCCAGTAGTACCCCCCTCAGGGGGCAGGTGTTTTTT
TRBJ1-1 12 NA TRBV18 once CASSPRRFEAFF TGTGCCAGCTCACCACGGAGGTTTGAAGCTTTCTTT